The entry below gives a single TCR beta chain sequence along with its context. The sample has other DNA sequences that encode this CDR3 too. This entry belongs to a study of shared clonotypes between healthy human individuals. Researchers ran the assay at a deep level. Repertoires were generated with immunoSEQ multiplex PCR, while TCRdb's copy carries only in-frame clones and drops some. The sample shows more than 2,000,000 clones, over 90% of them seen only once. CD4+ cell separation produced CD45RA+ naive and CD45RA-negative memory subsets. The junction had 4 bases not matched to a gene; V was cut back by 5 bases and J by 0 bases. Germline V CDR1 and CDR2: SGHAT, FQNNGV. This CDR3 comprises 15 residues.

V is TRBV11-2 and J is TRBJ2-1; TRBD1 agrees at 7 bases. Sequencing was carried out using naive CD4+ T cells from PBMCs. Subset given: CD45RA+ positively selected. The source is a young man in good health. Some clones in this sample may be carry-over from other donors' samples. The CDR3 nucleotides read TGTGCCAGCAGCCCTCGGGACAGCTCCTACAATGAGCAGTTCTTC. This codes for CASSPRDSSYNEQFF.